The T cell receptor beta chain described here comes from a study of T-cell reconstitution after alpha-beta-depleted transplantation in children. There are 18 residues in the CDR3. Germline assignment: CDR1 LGHNA and CDR2 YSLEER. Trimming took 0 bases from V and 0 from J, leaving 12 bases between them. This clonotype was counted at least ten times. As it was prepared, the TCRbeta library received unique molecular identifiers. TCRdb re-called the PCR reads with MiXCR, one entry per CDR3 protein. Seen here are roughly 300,000 distinct CDR3 sequences, over 9% observed once, and the top ten hold approximately 2.3%.

The source of this sequence is a human donor who donated a stem cell graft to a child with acute lymphoblastic leukemia. The source was PBMCs from the stem cell graft donor, collected from the stem cell graft. The gene calls are TRBV4-3 and TRBJ1-6; D is undetermined. CDR3 DNA: TGCGCCAGCAGCCAAGATTATGGCAGGAGCTCCTATAATTCACCCCTCCACTTT. It is translated as CASSQDYGRSSYNSPLHF.